The 21 T cell receptor beta chains listed next were all sequenced from one sample in a study of blood T cells in healthy people across ages. A sample-barcoded 5' primer and a J-beta primer mix were used in a second PCR of about 7 to 12 cycles. Each CDR3 protein gets one entry after TCRdb re-called the 5' RACE reads with MiXCR. The sample carries around 790,000 distinct CDR3 sequences, roughly 44% recorded once. Sequenced material: blood. The receptor source for this set is a man in his fifties or sixties in good health.

The chain recombines TRBV20-1 with TRBJ2-7, with D uncertain. This CDR3 has 14 amino acids. Germline loops: CDR1 DFQATT, CDR2 SNEGSKA (reference sequence). The V end was cut by 0 bases, the J end by 5 bases, with 14 bases between. For the CDR3, the DNA is TGCAGTGCTAGAGAAAGGGCCTCTTCGGACGAGCAGTACTTC. Its translation is CSARERASSDEQYF.

The rearrangement links TRBV25-1 to TRBJ2-7, with D unclear. Germline V gene lookup returns CDR1 MGHDK and CDR2 SYGVNS. The CDR3 length is 15 residues. Trimming left V 5 bases short and J 6 bases short, with 20 bases between. This CDR3 reads CASSMVVAGEGEQYF. In DNA, the CDR3 is TGTGCCAGCAGTATGGTGGTAGCAGGTGAAGGCGAGCAGTACTTC.

This clonotype showed up just a few times. The CDR3 sequence is CASSFWTGGIHEQYF. The CDR3 DNA reads TGTGCCAGCAGTTTTTGGACAGGGGGCATACACGAGCAGTACTTC. This chain connects TRBV28 to TRBJ2-7, with 11 nucleotides matching TRBD1. The CDR3 sequence is 15 residues long. CDR1 MDHEN and CDR2 SYDVKM come from the germline V gene. The trim removed 3 bases at V and 5 bases at J, leaving 6 bases unmatched.

The chain joins TRBV3-1 to TRBJ2-1, with 7 bases identical to TRBD2. The CDR3 is made up of 14 amino acids. CDR1 LGHDT and CDR2 YNNKEL come from the germline V gene (reference sequence). V dropped 4 bases and J dropped 7; count of bases not matched to a gene: 7. CDR3 DNA: TGTGCCAGCAGCCCTAGCGGCCTGGGGAATGAGCAGTTCTTC. Its protein is CASSPSGLGNEQFF.

This chain uses TRBV5-6 with TRBJ1-1; D gene uncertain. The CDR3 is 13 amino acids. From germline, CDR1 is SGHDT and CDR2 YYEEEE. The V end was cut by 1 base, the J end by 6 bases, with 10 bases between. DNA of the CDR3: TGTGCCAGCAGCTTGAGTAGGAGGGCTGAAGCTTTCTTT. This encodes CASSLSRRAEAFF.

This chain links TRBV20-1 with TRBJ2-7, with D possibly being TRBD1 (6 bases). The germline CDR1 and CDR2 sequences are DFQATT and SNEGSKA (reference sequence). Trimming took 6 bases from V and 5 from J, leaving 14 bases between them. This CDR3 has 12 amino acids. The chain's CDR3 is CSATRTVHEQYF. Written as DNA, the CDR3 is TGCAGTGCAACCCGGACAGTCCACGAGCAGTACTTC.

This clonotype was seen a few times. V usage is TRBV28 and J usage is TRBJ2-3; D tentatively reads TRBD1 or TRBD2 (6 bases each). V was pared by 6 bases and J by 4 bases, with 17 bases between. CDR3 length: 15 residues. Germline V gives CDR1 MDHEN, CDR2 SYDVKM. Written as DNA, the CDR3 is TGTGCCAGCAGCTTCTCGGGGGCGCGGGCAGATACGCAGTATTTT. It is translated as CASSFSGARADTQYF.

The chain links TRBV2 to TRBJ2-2; possibly TRBD2 for D (6 bases). The CDR3 has 15 amino acids. CDR1 is SNHLY, CDR2 FYNNEI, per germline. Trimming stripped 3 bases from V and 0 bases from J, with 8 bases between. The CDR3 sequence: CASSDRTTNTGELFF. Written as DNA, the CDR3 is TGTGCCAGCAGTGACCGGACTACGAACACCGGGGAGCTGTTTTTT.

The chain carries TRBV7-9 and TRBJ2-1, with 7 bases aligning to TRBD2. The V and J ends lost 4 bases and 2 bases, in that order; junction bases with no gene match: 14. Germline CDR1 SEHNR, CDR2 FQNEAQ (reference sequence). The CDR3 has 18 amino acids. CDR3 coding DNA: TGTGCCAGCAGCTCCCTTTTTTTATATCGGGGGGCCTACAATGAGCAGTTCTTC. It encodes CASSSLFLYRGAYNEQFF.

Comment on this clonotype: At one end, the junction sequence differs from germline, possibly due to a read error. DNA of the CDR3: TGTGTCAGCAGTTTTGCAGGGGCCCAAGAGACCCAGTACTTC. Translated: CVSSFAGAQETQYF. This chain uses TRBV7-9 with TRBJ2-5; perhaps TRBD1 as D (6 bases). Germline CDR1 SEHNR, CDR2 FQNEAQ (reference sequence). The CDR3 runs to 14 residues.

CDR3 in amino acids: CASGATVWDGYTF. DNA of the CDR3: TGTGCTAGTGGGGCGACAGTTTGGGATGGCTACACCTTC. The genes are TRBV12-5 and TRBJ1-2; D possibly corresponds to TRBD1 (5 bases). The CDR3 covers 13 residues. V was trimmed by 6 bases and J by 6 bases, leaving 14 bases between them. Germline lookup yields CDR1 LGHNT and CDR2 FRNRAP.

The chain combines TRBV25-1 with TRBJ2-7; a weak D match, TRBD1 (6 bases). The V end lost 0 bases, the J end lost 5 bases, and 20 bases lay between the germline ends. The CDR3 runs 17 residues. Looked up from germline, CDR1 is MGHDK and CDR2 is SYGVNS. Written as DNA, the CDR3 is TGTGCCAGCAGTGAATATCGCCCCGGGCAGGGGTCGAACGAGCAGTACTTC. It encodes CASSEYRPGQGSNEQYF.

The chain carries TRBV4-1 and TRBJ2-7, with 10 nucleotides matching TRBD2. The germline V gene has CDR1 MGHRA and CDR2 YSYEKL. This CDR3 region has 16 residues. V shed 1 base and J 7 bases; nucleotides not matched to a gene: 10. For the CDR3, the DNA is TGCGCCAGCAGCCAAGGGGCTAGCGGGGGATACAATGAGCAGTACTTC. This gives the protein CASSQGASGGYNEQYF.

The chain recombines TRBV27 with TRBJ1-1, with 7 bases aligning to TRBD1. Germline CDR1 is MNHEY and CDR2 is SMNVEV (reference sequence). The CDR3 is 14 amino acids. The ends lost 6 bases at V and 4 bases at J; junction bases unmatched: 8. CDR3 in amino acids: CASSLQGLSTEAFF. The CDR3 bases are TGTGCCAGCAGCTTACAGGGGCTCAGCACTGAAGCTTTCTTT.

This clonotype is a singleton in its sample. CDR3 amino acids: CASSLRVLTGGQAKNIQYF. CDR3 nucleotide sequence: TGTGCCAGCAGTTTACGGGTCCTAACGGGGGGGCAGGCCAAAAACATTCAGTACTTC. V usage is TRBV12-3 or TRBV12-4 and J usage is TRBJ2-4; 8 bases agree with TRBD2. Germline trimming cut 2 bases from V and 1 base from J; bases unmatched to any gene: 13. The CDR3 runs 19 residues.

V and J are TRBV6-1 and TRBJ1-5; tentative D call: TRBD1 (5 bases). CDR1 MNHNS and CDR2 SASEGT come from the germline V gene. The CDR3 sequence is 14 residues long. Between the trimmed V and J ends, which lost 6 bases and 4 bases, there was a span of 13 bases. The CDR3 DNA reads TGTGCCAGCAGCGCCAGACAGAGTAATCAGCCCCAGCATTTT. Translated: CASSARQSNQPQHF.

This sequence joins TRBV19 and TRBJ2-1; D gene uncertain. Trimming took off 9 bases at V and 8 bases at J, with 8 bases between the two ends. This CDR3 comprises 10 residues. CDR1 is LNHDA, CDR2 SQIVND, per germline (reference sequence). The CDR3 loop is CARVMDEQFF. Here the CDR3 DNA reads TGTGCCAGGGTTATGGATGAGCAGTTCTTC.

The rearrangement joins TRBV6-2 or TRBV6-3 to TRBJ2-5; 9 nucleotides align to TRBD1. Germline CDR1 and CDR2: MNHEY and SVGEGT. V lost 5 bases to trimming and J lost 11 bases; unmatched junction nucleotides: 12. The CDR3 is made up of 14 amino acids. CDR3 in amino acids: CASSIGTGLGVQYF. The CDR3 DNA reads TGTGCCAGCAGTATCGGGACAGGGCTAGGCGTGCAGTACTTC.

This clonotype was observed a handful of times. The rearrangement links TRBV7-2 to TRBJ2-7; 7 nucleotides agree with TRBD1. The CDR3 covers 14 residues. Trimming cost V 5 bases and J 4 bases; bases outside gene matches: 8. From germline, CDR1 is SGHTA and CDR2 FQGNSA. The CDR3, as DNA: TGTGCCAGCAGCGTAGGACCGACAGGGTACGAGCAGTACTTC. Protein: CASSVGPTGYEQYF.

Ten or more counts support this clonotype. The chain has TRBV2 and TRBJ2-7, with 7 bases that match TRBD1. With V trimmed by 4 bases and J by 6 bases, 6 bases remained unmatched. The CDR3 loop spans 13 amino acids. Germline assignment: CDR1 SNHLY and CDR2 FYNNEI. In DNA form, the CDR3 reads TGTGCCAGCAGTGTTTTCTCAGGGGGCGAGCAGTACTTC. Translated: CASSVFSGGEQYF.

There are a few counts of this clonotype. The chain combines TRBV27 with TRBJ2-5; the D gene is possibly TRBD1 (5 bases). This CDR3 region has 13 residues. V was clipped by 6 bases and J by 11 bases, with 19 bases between them. Germline V CDR1 and CDR2: MNHEY, SMNVEV (reference sequence). CDR3 nucleotides: TGTGCCAGCAGACTCAGCGAAGGGGTGGCGCAGTACTTC. Translated, it gives CASRLSEGVAQYF.